Presented here are 4 T cell receptor beta chains from one specimen sequenced in a study of beta chain features in type 1 diabetes. Findings and caveats of the study: Across all four CD4+ subsets, people with type 1 diabetes showed modestly shorter TCRB CDR3s.

Every isolated RNA sample was fully reverse transcribed, so sequencing captured expressed TCRB transcripts. Assay used: immunoSEQ multiplex PCR; TCRdb lists only in-frame clones, some missing. There are hundreds of thousands of clones in the sample; more than 13% occur only once, and just under 0.04% lies in the top ten. No antigen has been assigned to these receptors. The sequencing input was naive CD4+ T cells from blood. These receptors came from a man aged 18 to 35 with type 1 diabetes.

This clone was found a few times. The chain recombines TRBV5-4 with TRBJ1-3; no reliable D call. The CDR3 has 15 amino acids. The V end lost 4 bases, the J end lost 0 bases, and 11 bases lay between the germline ends. CDR1 SGHNT and CDR2 YYREEE come from the germline V gene (reference sequence). The CDR3 loop is CASSASVNSGNTIYF. CDR3 DNA sequence: TGTGCCAGCAGCGCGTCCGTAAACTCTGGAAACACCATATATTTT.

Remarks on this clone: This specimen includes other DNA sequences encoding the same CDR3. V usage is TRBV7-9 and J usage is TRBJ2-3, with 9 bases lining up with TRBD1. V was pared by 5 bases and J by 0 bases, with 3 bases of the junction left unmatched. CDR1 is SEHNR and CDR2 is FQNEAQ in the germline V gene (reference sequence). CDR3 length: 15 residues. CDR3 sequence (DNA): TGTGCCAGCAGCCCAGGGACAGGGAGCACAGATACGCAGTATTTT. This encodes CASSPGTGSTDTQYF. Supplemented by reference TRBV7-9 and TRBJ2-3, the full variable domain reads DTGVSQNPRHKITKRGQNVTFRCDPISEHNRLYWYRQTLGQGPEFLTYFQNEAQLEKSRLLSDRFSAERPKGSFSTLEIQRTEQGDSAMYLCASSPGTGSTDTQYFGPGTRLTVL.

Regarding this clone: Other DNA sequences in this specimen translate into the identical CDR3. Here the CDR3 reads CASSLVTGGNQPQHF. The CDR3 DNA reads as TGTGCCAGCAGCTTAGTGACAGGCGGCAATCAGCCCCAGCATTTT. The genes are TRBV7-2 and TRBJ1-5; tentatively, D is TRBD1 (6 bases). This CDR3 has 15 residues. V lost 1 base and J 2 bases, leaving 9 bases between the germline ends. The germline V gene encodes CDR1 SGHTA and CDR2 FQGNSA.

This clone was observed a handful of times. V usage is TRBV2 and J usage is TRBJ2-1; 7 bases are shared with TRBD1. V lost 6 bases and J lost 0; bases outside the gene matches: 5. This CDR3 comprises 15 residues. Germline lookup yields CDR1 SNHLY and CDR2 FYNNEI. CDR3 in DNA: TGTGCCAGCAGCCAGGGGGTAGTCTCCTACAATGAGCAGTTCTTC. Translation: CASSQGVVSYNEQFF. The complete variable domain, with remaining parts taken from reference TRBV2 and TRBJ2-1, reads EPEVTQTPSHQVTQMGQEVILRCVPISNHLYFYWYRQILGQKVEFLVSFYNNEISEKSEIFDDQFSVERPDGSNFTLKIRSTKLEDSAMYFCASSQGVVSYNEQFFGPGTRLTVL.